The 19 T cell receptor beta chains presented below share a single source sample, sequenced in a study of control samples from healthy donors and cancer patients. The protocol was immunoSEQ multiplex PCR, while the TCRdb copy is restricted to in-frame clones and leaves out a portion. The data contain 150,000 to 200,000 clones, around 89% of them singletons. Sequencing used blood. These receptors all stem from a woman between 50 and 59 years old in good health.

V gene TRBV6-5 combines with J gene TRBJ2-1; the match to TRBD2 covers 9 bases. Germline V gene data show CDR1 as MNHEY and CDR2 as SVGAGI. This CDR3 has 15 amino acids. V shed 4 bases and J 5 bases; nucleotides not matched to a gene: 6. The CDR3 spells CASSFWTSANNEQFF. In nucleotides, the CDR3 is TGTGCCAGCAGTTTTTGGACTAGCGCAAACAATGAGCAGTTCTTC.

The chain couples TRBV3-1 (or the pseudogene TRBV3-2) to TRBJ1-2; D gene uncertain. V was cut by 1 base and J by 6 bases, with 6 bases left in between. The germline gives CDR1 LGHDT, CDR2 YNNKEL (reference sequence). CDR3 size: 12 residues. The CDR3 loop reads CASSQGRNGYTF. CDR3 coding DNA: TGTGCCAGCAGCCAAGGAAGAAATGGCTACACCTTC.

This clone was found once. J is TRBJ1-1 and V is TRBV3-1 (or the pseudogene TRBV3-2), with no clear D. This CDR3 is 14 amino acids long. Trimming stripped 0 bases from V and 11 bases from J, with 16 bases between. The germline gives CDR1 LGHDT, CDR2 YNNKEL (reference sequence). In nucleotides, the CDR3 is TGTGCCAGCAGCCAAGACACCTCTGGGAGTGGGGCTTTCTTT. Encoded protein: CASSQDTSGSGAFF.

The chain joins TRBV28 to TRBJ1-3; D is uncertain. The CDR3 contains 16 residues. Germline lookup yields CDR1 MDHEN and CDR2 SYDVKM. Trimming took 3 bases from V and 0 from J, leaving 12 bases between them. The CDR3 reads CASSLISLRSGNTIYF. For the CDR3, the DNA is TGTGCCAGCAGTTTGATAAGTTTGCGCTCTGGAAACACCATATATTTT.

The chain couples TRBV6-4 to TRBJ1-2, with D unresolved. Germline V gene sequence: CDR1 MRHNA, CDR2 SNTAGT. This CDR3 is 13 amino acids long. Trimming pared 0 bases from V and 8 bases from J, leaving 10 bases between. The CDR3 nucleotides are TGTGCCAGCAGTGACTCTTTTTCTCAGGGCTACACCTTC. This gives the protein CASSDSFSQGYTF.

This chain uses TRBV15 with TRBJ1-3, with D possibly TRBD1 on 5 matching bases. The CDR3 extends over 12 amino acids. Germline assignment: CDR1 LNHNV and CDR2 YYDKDF (reference sequence). V lost 2 bases to trimming and J lost 8 bases, with 7 bases between them. The CDR3 coding sequence is TGTGCCACCAGCAGAAAAGGGGACACCATATATTTT. Its translation is CATSRKGDTIYF.

At least ten counts were recorded for this clone. This rearrangement joins TRBV6-6 to TRBJ1-5; no reliable D call. Germline values: CDR1 MNHNY, CDR2 SVGAGI (reference sequence). The CDR3 is made up of 16 amino acids. V was trimmed by 2 bases and J by 3 bases, leaving 14 bases between them. The CDR3 sequence: CASSYGMANLNQPQHF. In DNA form, the CDR3 reads TGTGCCAGCAGTTACGGAATGGCAAACCTCAATCAGCCCCAGCATTTT.

The CDR3 coding sequence is TGTGCCAGCAGCACGCCGGGACAGCTCAGAAAGACTTTCTTT. This encodes CASSTPGQLRKTFF. This rearrangement joins TRBV11-2 to TRBJ1-1; 7 bases fit TRBD1. The ends lost 5 bases at V and 12 bases at J; junction bases unmatched: 15. Germline V lookup: CDR1 SGHAT, CDR2 FQNNGV. The CDR3 covers 14 residues.

This clone came up once. V gene TRBV24-1 combines with J gene TRBJ1-1, with 10 bases aligning to TRBD1. Germline trimming cut 4 bases from V and 5 bases from J; bases unmatched to any gene: 6. The CDR3 length is 15 residues. Germline V gene lookup returns CDR1 KGHDR and CDR2 SFDVKD. CDR3 DNA: TGTGCCACCAGTGACCGCGGACAGGGGGGGACTGAAGCTTTCTTT. Translation: CATSDRGQGGTEAFF.

The chain is built from TRBV27 and TRBJ2-7; the match to TRBD1 covers 8 bases. Germline values: CDR1 MNHEY, CDR2 SMNVEV (reference sequence). With 10 bases clipped from V and 0 bases from J, the junction kept 11 bases outside the gene matches. There are 15 residues in the CDR3. CDR3: CATSRNRGFSYEQYF. The CDR3 coding sequence is TGTGCCACCTCACGTAACAGGGGGTTCTCCTACGAGCAGTACTTC.

This clone was detected only a few times. The chain links TRBV7-9 to TRBJ2-7; D remains ambiguous. Trimming stripped 2 bases from V and 5 bases from J, with 10 bases between. This CDR3 has 13 residues. CDR1 SEHNR and CDR2 FQNEAQ come from the germline V gene (reference sequence). The CDR3 DNA is TGTGCCAGCAGCTTACGGGTTTTGGACGAGCAGTACTTC. It specifies CASSLRVLDEQYF.

This chain connects TRBV3-1 (or the pseudogene TRBV3-2) to TRBJ2-7; the match to TRBD2 covers 9 bases. Per the germline V gene, CDR1 is LGHDT and CDR2 is YNNKEL (reference sequence). The junction had 7 bases not matched to a gene; V was cut back by 0 bases and J by 4 bases. This CDR3 contains 16 residues. The CDR3 here is CASSQDGREGRYEQYF. CDR3 nucleotides: TGTGCCAGCAGCCAAGATGGGCGGGAGGGCCGGTACGAGCAGTACTTC.

CDR3 in amino acids: CASSLFQDPKNEQYF. The CDR3 DNA is TGTGCCAGCAGCTTATTCCAGGACCCTAAAAACGAGCAGTACTTC. The chain carries TRBV7-2 and TRBJ2-7; D remains ambiguous. Germline CDR1 reads SGHTA; CDR2 reads FQGNSA. V was trimmed by 2 bases and J by 5 bases, leaving 16 bases between them. CDR3 length: 15 residues. Variable domain in full (rest from reference TRBV7-2 and TRBJ2-7): GAGVSQSPSNKVTEKGKDVELRCDPISGHTALYWYRQSLGQGLEFLIYFQGNSAPDKSGLPSDRFSAERTGGSVSTLTIQRTQQEDSAVYLCASSLFQDPKNEQYFGPGTRLTVT.

This clone occurred a few times. The rearrangement links TRBV9 to TRBJ2-6; TRBD1 agrees at 8 bases. CDR3 length: 17 amino acids. Germline values: CDR1 SGDLS, CDR2 YYNGEE. V lost 0 bases and J lost 2; bases outside the gene matches: 4. The CDR3 loop is CASSVEGRGPGANVLTF. DNA of the CDR3: TGTGCCAGCAGCGTAGAAGGCAGGGGGCCTGGGGCCAACGTCCTGACTTTC.

The V and J genes are TRBV6-5 and TRBJ2-1; weak D call: TRBD2 (5 bases). Germline CDR1 reads MNHEY; CDR2 reads SVGAGI. The CDR3 runs 14 residues. V gave up 7 bases and J gave up 5 bases, with 15 bases separating them. The CDR3 sequence is CASTPPGSNNEQFF. In DNA, the CDR3 is TGTGCCAGCACCCCCCCGGGATCCAACAATGAGCAGTTCTTC.

The rearrangement joins TRBV11-3 to TRBJ2-1, with D perhaps TRBD1 (6 bases). Deletions cut 2 bases from V and 10 bases from J, with 6 bases between. The CDR3 extends over 11 amino acids. CDR1 is SGHNT, CDR2 YENEEA, per germline. The CDR3 bases are TGTGCCAGCAGCTTAACAGGGGAGCAGTTCTTC. Translation: CASSLTGEQFF.

The CDR3 DNA sequence: TGTGCCAGCAGCGTCGGGACTCTCTCGTATCAGCCCCAGCATTTT. Protein sequence: CASSVGTLSYQPQHF. The rearrangement links TRBV7-8 to TRBJ1-5; perhaps TRBD1 as D (5 bases). Germline V CDR1 and CDR2: SGHVS, FQNEAQ. This CDR3 region has 15 residues. V lost 5 bases and J 5 bases, leaving 16 bases between the germline ends.

The V gene is TRBV7-6, the J gene TRBJ2-7; D tentatively fits TRBD1 or TRBD2 (5 bases each). The CDR3 loop spans 15 amino acids. Trimming pared 1 base from V and 3 bases from J, leaving 13 bases between. Germline V gene sequence: CDR1 SGHVS, CDR2 FNYEAQ. CDR3 amino acids: CASSLERDPNYEQYF. The CDR3 coding sequence is TGTGCCAGCAGCTTAGAAAGGGACCCAAACTACGAGCAGTACTTC.

This clone was picked up a small number of times. The CDR3 DNA follows: TGTGCCAGCAGCTTACTGACAGGGGGCACTGAAGCTTTCTTT. It codes for CASSLLTGGTEAFF. The rearrangement uses TRBV7-2 and TRBJ1-1; 9 bases map to TRBD1. Germline CDR1 is SGHTA and CDR2 is FQGNSA. The CDR3 extends over 14 amino acids. J lost 4 bases, V lost 2 bases, and 2 bases had no gene match.